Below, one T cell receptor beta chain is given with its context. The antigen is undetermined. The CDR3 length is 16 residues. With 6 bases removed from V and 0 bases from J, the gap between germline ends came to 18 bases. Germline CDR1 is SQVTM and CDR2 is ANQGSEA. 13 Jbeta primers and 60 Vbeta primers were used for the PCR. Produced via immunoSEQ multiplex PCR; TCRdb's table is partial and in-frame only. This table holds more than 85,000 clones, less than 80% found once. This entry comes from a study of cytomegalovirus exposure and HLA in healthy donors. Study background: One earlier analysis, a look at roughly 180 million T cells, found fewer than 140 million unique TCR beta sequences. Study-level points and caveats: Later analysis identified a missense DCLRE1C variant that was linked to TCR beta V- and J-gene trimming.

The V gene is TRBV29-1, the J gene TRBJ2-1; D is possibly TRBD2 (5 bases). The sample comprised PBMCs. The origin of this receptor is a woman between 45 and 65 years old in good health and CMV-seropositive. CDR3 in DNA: TGCAGCGTAGCCCTGTCTAGCTCCGGCTCCTACAATGAGCAGTTCTTC. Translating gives CSVALSSSGSYNEQFF.